A single sample gave rise to the 27 T cell receptor beta chains below, sequenced in a study of regulatory T cells in long-lasting Graves disease. As for time point: newly diagnosed GD, antithyroid drugs for less than 3 months. The TCR library was prepared using RNA isolated from PBMCs. Building the TCR beta libraries relied on iRepertoire HTBI primers, and CDR3 regions underwent Arm-PCR. In TCRdb, the multiplex PCR reads were re-called with MiXCR into one record per CDR3 protein. The sample gives roughly 320,000 distinct CDR3 sequences, about a sixth of which show up once; roughly 27% is in the top ten. The sample was also linked to a second study, of T cells in Graves' hyperthyroidism and ophthalmopathy.

This material consisted of peripheral blood mononuclear cells (PBMCs), taken at new diagnosis, from a patient treated with antithyroid drugs. Source of these receptors: a man between 35 and 55 years old with Graves disease.

This clonotype appeared many times. The genes are TRBV15 and TRBJ1-6; TRBD1 is a possible D gene (5 bases). Trimming left V 1 base short and J 8 bases short, with 15 bases between. This CDR3 contains 16 residues. Per the germline V gene, CDR1 is LNHNV and CDR2 is YYDKDF (reference sequence). This CDR3 reads CATSRAGPGTHSPLHF. CDR3 nucleotide sequence: TGTGCCACCAGCAGAGCGGGTCCAGGGACCCATTCACCCCTCCACTTT.

The V and J genes are TRBV4-2 and TRBJ1-5; D may be TRBD1 (6 bases). Germline V gives CDR1 LGHNA, CDR2 YNFKEQ. This CDR3 has 17 amino acids. Trimming pared 5 bases from V and 0 bases from J, leaving 17 bases between. CDR3 nucleotides: TGTGCCAGCAGCAAACGGGACAACCACAATAGCAATCAGCCCCAGCATTTT. This gives the protein CASSKRDNHNSNQPQHF.

The CDR3 sequence is CASSVTSGTGNEKLFF. DNA of the CDR3: TGTGCCAGCAGTGTCACCTCCGGGACAGGGAATGAAAAACTGTTTTTT. The chain is built from TRBV25-1 and TRBJ1-4; TRBD1 aligns across 9 bases. CDR1 and CDR2 (germline): MGHDK, SYGVNS. This CDR3 region has 16 residues. Germline trimming cut 4 bases from V and 5 bases from J; bases unmatched to any gene: 8.

As DNA, the CDR3 is TGTGCTAGTGGCCTCGGACAGAGGGATGGCTACACCTTC. It is translated as CASGLGQRDGYTF. V is TRBV12-5 and J is TRBJ1-2, with a possible D match to TRBD1 (6 bases). The CDR3 is made up of 13 amino acids. From germline, CDR1 is LGHNT and CDR2 FRNRAP. Trimming stripped 6 bases from V and 6 bases from J, with 14 bases between.

The table lists this clonotype with many counts. The gene calls are TRBV30 and TRBJ2-3, with D hard to call. V was pared by 2 bases and J by 0 bases, with 12 bases between. Germline lookup yields CDR1 GTSNPN and CDR2 SVGIG (reference sequence). The CDR3 runs 15 residues. The CDR3 DNA sequence: TGTGCCTGGAGTTTAGCAGTCTCTAGCACAGATACGCAGTATTTT. It translates to CAWSLAVSSTDTQYF.

With respect to this clonotype: A read error may be the cause here, since a much bigger clone is one base away. The V gene is TRBV7-2, the J gene TRBJ2-3; D call uncertain. The better agreement between TRBJ1-5 and the DNA end casts doubt on the J call. Germline V CDR1 and CDR2: SGHTA, FQGNSA. The CDR3 is 13 amino acids. The CDR3 spells CASSSPVTDTQHF. Here the CDR3 DNA reads TGTGCCAGCAGCTCACCAGTCACAGATACGCAGCATTTT.

This clonotype was counted ten times or more. J is TRBJ2-1 and V is TRBV6-2 or TRBV6-3; D gene ambiguous. The CDR3 totals 15 residues. Trimming cost V 0 bases and J 5 bases, with 11 bases left between them. The germline CDR1 and CDR2 sequences are MNHEY and SVGEGT. The CDR3 sequence is CASSYSLTGNNEQFF. In DNA form, the CDR3 reads TGTGCCAGCAGTTACTCCCTCACGGGTAACAATGAGCAGTTCTTC.

In its sample, this clonotype was seen many times. V usage is TRBV27 and J usage is TRBJ1-3; D ambiguous. The germline CDR1 and CDR2 sequences are MNHEY and SMNVEV (reference sequence). The length of the CDR3 is 13 residues. V lost 1 base and J lost 4, with 5 bases in between. CDR3 DNA sequence: TGTGCCAGCAGTTTATATCCAGGAAACACCATATATTTT. Its protein product is CASSLYPGNTIYF.

There are many counts of this clonotype. The V call is TRBV5-1, the J call TRBJ2-7; D is unclear. Germline CDR1 and CDR2: SGHRS and YFSETQ. CDR3 length: 14 amino acids. V lost 0 bases and J 2 bases, leaving 9 bases between the germline ends. The CDR3: CASSLVPSAYEQYF. The CDR3 coding sequence is TGCGCCAGCAGCTTGGTTCCCAGCGCCTACGAGCAGTACTTC.

This clonotype was recorded at least ten times. The chain combines TRBV28 with TRBJ2-1; 9 positions match TRBD1. The CDR3 length is 15 residues. Germline lookup yields CDR1 MDHEN and CDR2 SYDVKM. J was trimmed by 6 bases and V by 6 bases; bases with no gene match: 9. The CDR3, as DNA: TGTGCCAGCAGCCGGGGACAGGGCGGAGGCAATGAGCAGTTCTTC. This encodes CASSRGQGGGNEQFF.

The sample holds a few counts of this clonotype. The chain joins TRBV27 to TRBJ2-1; D is possibly TRBD2 (6 bases). Trimming took 7 bases from V and 12 from J, leaving 13 bases between them. CDR1 and CDR2 (germline): MNHEY, SMNVEV (reference sequence). The CDR3 is 11 residues long. In nucleotides, the CDR3 is TGTGCCAGCACGCGGGGAGTGATGCAGTTCTTC. Its protein product is CASTRGVMQFF.

Ten or more counts support this clonotype. The chain couples TRBV28 to TRBJ2-4; 9 bases match TRBD1. V was pared by 5 bases and J by 16 bases, with 18 bases of the junction left unmatched. This CDR3 has 15 amino acids. Germline CDR1 reads MDHEN; CDR2 reads SYDVKM. Here the CDR3 DNA reads TGTGCCAGCAGTCCAGGGACAGGGAGAGTCGGTTTTGGTTACTTC. This gives the protein CASSPGTGRVGFGYF. The complete variable domain, with remaining parts taken from reference TRBV28 and TRBJ2-4, reads DVKVTQSSRYLVKRTGEKVFLECVQDMDHENMFWYRQDPGLGLRLIYFSYDVKMKEKGDIPEGYSVSREKKERFSLILESASTNQTSMYLCASSPGTGRVGFGYFGAGTRLSVL.

The sample holds a few counts of this clonotype. V usage is TRBV7-9 and J usage is TRBJ1-1; 8 bases are shared with TRBD1. CDR3 length: 16 amino acids. The V and J ends lost 1 base and 5 bases, in that order; junction bases with no gene match: 9. Germline V CDR1 and CDR2: SEHNR, FQNEAQ (reference sequence). This chain's CDR3 is CASSLGRGLSSTEAFF. CDR3 nucleotide sequence: TGTGCCAGCAGCTTAGGCAGGGGGCTTTCGTCAACTGAAGCTTTCTTT.

This clonotype was counted between two and nine times. The chain joins TRBV2 to TRBJ1-5; TRBD1 matches 7 bases. Germline V CDR1 and CDR2: SNHLY, FYNNEI. The CDR3 covers 14 residues. The V segment lost 6 bases and the J segment 6 bases; nucleotides outside the gene matches: 8. The CDR3 DNA reads as TGTGCCAGCAGAGTTCGACAGGGCGGTCAGCCCCAGCATTTT. It codes for CASRVRQGGQPQHF. Complete variable domain (other parts from reference TRBV2 and TRBJ1-5): EPEVTQTPSHQVTQMGQEVILRCVPISNHLYFYWYRQILGQKVEFLVSFYNNEISEKSEIFDDQFSVERPDGSNFTLKIRSTKLEDSAMYFCASRVRQGGQPQHFGDGTRLSIL.

This clonotype was found many times. The rearrangement joins TRBV28 to TRBJ2-7; the D is unclear. Trimming took off 8 bases at V and 1 base at J, with 18 bases between the two ends. This CDR3 is 15 amino acids long. Germline assignment: CDR1 MDHEN and CDR2 SYDVKM. The DNA of the CDR3 is TGTGCCAGCGCCGTTTCGGATTTCCTGTCCTACGAGCAGTACTTC. Translated: CASAVSDFLSYEQYF.

This clonotype occurred many times. This chain uses TRBV5-1 with TRBJ1-1, with 7 nucleotides matching TRBD1. Germline CDR1 SGHRS, CDR2 YFSETQ. The CDR3 has 14 residues. V shed 3 bases, J shed 5 bases, and the junction held 7 bases outside the gene matches. CDR3 region: CASSSTTGQTEAFF. CDR3 DNA sequence: TGCGCCAGCAGCTCAACGACAGGGCAGACTGAAGCTTTCTTT.

This clonotype was observed a single time. Since a far larger clone is one base different, this is likely a read error. The chain is built from TRBV10-3 and TRBJ2-2; TRBD2 agrees at 9 bases. This CDR3 is 15 amino acids long. In germline, CDR1 is ENHRY, CDR2 SYGVKD. CDR3 loop: CASSGASGDTGELFF. CDR3 in DNA: TGTGCCAGCAGTGGGGCTAGCGGGGACACCGGGGAGCTGTTTTTT.

The chain employs TRBV19 and TRBJ1-5; maybe TRBD1 (5 bases). Germline V gene data show CDR1 as LNHDA and CDR2 as SQIVND (reference sequence). This CDR3 contains 12 residues. V lost 4 bases and J lost 5, with 6 bases in between. The CDR3 here is CASSRQYQPQHF. CDR3 nucleotide sequence: TGTGCCAGTAGTAGACAGTATCAGCCCCAGCATTTT.

This clonotype was counted many times. This rearrangement joins TRBV7-3 to TRBJ2-2, with D maybe TRBD1 (5 bases). This CDR3 region has 14 residues. Germline CDR1 SGHTA, CDR2 FQGTGA. Trimming shortened V by 6 bases and J by 1 base, and 9 bases separated the two germline ends. The CDR3 is CASRVQGNTGELFF. In nucleotides, the CDR3 is TGTGCCAGCAGGGTTCAGGGGAACACCGGGGAGCTGTTTTTT.

This clonotype was seen ten or more times. The J gene is TRBJ2-4, the V gene TRBV3-1; tentatively, D is TRBD2 (6 bases). V was cut by 2 bases and J by 10 bases, with 12 bases left in between. Germline values: CDR1 LGHDT, CDR2 YNNKEL (reference sequence). The CDR3 contains 13 residues. For the CDR3, the DNA is TGTGCCAGCAGCCAAACCCCCGGGGGTATTCAGTACTTC. Translation: CASSQTPGGIQYF. Using reference TRBV3-1 and TRBJ2-4 for the parts outside the CDR3, the full variable domain is DTAVSQTPKYLVTQMGNDKSIKCEQNLGHDTMYWYKQDSKKFLKIMFSYNNKELIINETVPNRFSPKSPDKAHLNLHINSLELGDSAVYFCASSQTPGGIQYFGAGTRLSVL.

The chain is built from TRBV5-6 and TRBJ2-2; D possibly corresponds to TRBD1 (6 bases). Trimming took off 0 bases at V and 0 bases at J, with 12 bases between the two ends. The CDR3 is 17 amino acids. Looked up from germline, CDR1 is SGHDT and CDR2 is YYEEEE. As DNA, the CDR3 is TGTGCCAGCAGCTTGGATTACAGGGCCGCGAACACCGGGGAGCTGTTTTTT. Translation: CASSLDYRAANTGELFF.

To note about this clonotype: A much larger clone sits a single nucleotide away, making a read error possible. The chain uses TRBV29-1 and TRBJ2-3, with 9 bases aligning to TRBD2. The CDR3 has 15 amino acids. Per germline, CDR1 SQVTM and CDR2 ANQGSEA. The ends lost 4 bases at V and 1 base at J; junction bases unmatched: 6. The CDR3, as DNA: TGCAGCGTTGGGAGGTTAGCGGGGGGCACAGATACGCAGTATTTT. Protein product: CSVGRLAGGTDTQYF.

This clonotype appeared many times. The chain joins TRBV5-1 to TRBJ2-7, with a possible D match to TRBD1 (6 bases). Germline CDR1 SGHRS, CDR2 YFSETQ. This CDR3 contains 14 residues. The V gene lost 3 bases and the J gene lost 0 bases, with 10 bases spanning the gap. The DNA of the CDR3 is TGCGCCAGCAGCTGGGGCAGGGGCTCCTACGAGCAGTACTTC. This gives the protein CASSWGRGSYEQYF. Full variable domain (missing parts from reference TRBV5-1 and TRBJ2-7): KAGVTQTPRYLIKTRGQQVTLSCSPISGHRSVSWYQQTPGQGLQFLFEYFSETQRNKGNFPGRFSGRQFSNSRSEMNVSTLELGDSALYLCASSWGRGSYEQYFGPGTRLTVT.

Ten or more counts support this clonotype. The V call is TRBV7-2, the J call TRBJ2-1, with a possible D match to TRBD1 (5 bases). CDR3 length: 13 residues. V was clipped by 2 bases and J by 7 bases, with 9 bases between them. Germline V lookup: CDR1 SGHTA, CDR2 FQGNSA. This CDR3 is CASSLTAGNEQFF. As DNA, the CDR3 is TGTGCCAGCAGCTTAACCGCAGGGAATGAGCAGTTCTTC.

The chain carries TRBV5-1 and TRBJ2-3; D possibly uses TRBD1 or TRBD2 (6 bases each). The CDR3 contains 14 residues. Germline V lookup: CDR1 SGHRS, CDR2 YFSETQ. The ends were cut back, 2 bases at V and 5 bases at J, with 12 bases in the middle. Here the CDR3 reads CASSFGGLVDTQYF. The CDR3 nucleotides read TGCGCCAGCAGCTTTGGGGGGCTAGTAGATACGCAGTATTTT.

The genes are TRBV24-1 and TRBJ2-3, with a weak D call TRBD2 (5 bases). The CDR3 length is 14 residues. Between the trimmed V and J ends, which lost 1 base and 8 bases, there was a span of 12 bases. CDR1 is KGHDR, CDR2 SFDVKD, per germline. CDR3 amino acids: CATSDFLAGGTQYF. The DNA of the CDR3 is TGTGCCACCAGTGATTTTCTAGCAGGTGGTACGCAGTATTTT.

This clonotype was recorded many times. CDR3 in amino acids: CASSITTLGSEAFF. CDR3 sequence (DNA): TGTGCCAGTAGTATAACGACATTGGGGAGTGAAGCTTTCTTT. The chain carries TRBV19 and TRBJ1-1; D ambiguous. Germline loops: CDR1 LNHDA, CDR2 SQIVND (reference sequence). Deletions cut 2 bases from V and 7 bases from J, with 14 bases between. CDR3 length: 14 residues.